Sequencing of this TCR beta chain was carried out in a study of Graves' ophthalmopathy and Graves' hyperthyroidism. Findings and caveats of the study: Most expanded clonotypes from thyroid (those above 0.001 frequency) were also found in blood.

For repertoire sequencing, the TCR beta CDR3 regions were amplified from RNA transcripts. After a first-round RT-PCR with HTBI primers, a second-round multiplex PCR was run. TCRdb re-derived calls from the multiplex PCR reads in MiXCR, one entry per CDR3 protein. The table records about 400,000 distinct CDR3 sequences, around 19% of them present only once. Germline-derived CDR1 and CDR2 are LGHNT and FRNRAP. The CDR3 loop spans 13 amino acids. Trimming at V came to 1 base and at J to 4 bases, leaving 0 bases not matched to a gene. Of note for this clonotype: The antigen remains unidentified.

In donors with ophthalmopathy, activity was moderate-to-severe, with CAS ≥3, NOSPECS ≥4 and duration under 3 months. A diagnosis was made from clinical symptoms together with serum thyroxine, TRAb, thyroid ultrasound and orbital computed tomography. PBMCs came from roughly 9.1 ml of fresh peripheral blood. The TCR was taken from a woman younger than 30 with Graves' ophthalmopathy. Sequencing was performed on peripheral blood. The rearrangement joins TRBV12-5 to TRBJ2-7, with 8 positions matching TRBD1. The CDR3 spells CASGLDRGYEQYF. The CDR3 bases are TGTGCTAGTGGTTTGGACAGGGGGTACGAGCAGTACTTC.